The rows below give T cell receptor beta chains drawn from one sample of a study of cytomegalovirus exposure and HLA in healthy donors. The table came from immunoSEQ multiplex PCR; TCRdb's copy has only in-frame clones and leaves some out. The table shows 130,000 or so clones, with about 86% occurring only once. Sample: PBMCs. The source of these receptors is a middle-aged woman in good health and CMV-seronegative. The CDR3 runs from the conserved cysteine through the conserved F or W. The D gene is left open where the match is weak. Some rows have no size entry. The others give once, few or many, or a class for an expanded clone.

d_call,v_call,clone_size,j_call,cdr3_aa,cdr3_nt
-,TRBV7-9,-,TRBJ1-2,CASSPGLAEGYTF,TGTGCCAGCAGCCCGGGACTGGCGGAGGGCTACACCTTC
TRBD2,TRBV13,-,TRBJ2-7,CASRGVSSYEQYF,TGTGCCAGCCGGGGGGTTAGCAGTTACGAGCAGTACTTC
-,TRBV18,-,TRBJ2-7,CASSPPTGLVSYEQYF,TGTGCCAGCTCACCACCAACAGGGTTAGTTTCCTACGAGCAGTACTTC
TRBD2,TRBV7-8,-,TRBJ2-1,CASSLVGGLAGGLSYNEQFF,TGTGCCAGCAGCTTAGTGGGGGGACTAGCGGGGGGGCTTTCCTACAATGAGCAGTTCTTC
TRBD2,TRBV4-3,-,TRBJ2-2,CASSQDRGLAGVIDTGELFF,TGCGCCAGCAGCCAAGATCGGGGACTAGCGGGAGTAATCGACACCGGGGAGCTGTTTTTT
TRBD2,TRBV5-4,-,TRBJ2-7,CASSLRGAGLARDEQYF,TGTGCCAGCAGCCTAAGAGGTGCGGGACTAGCTCGGGACGAGCAGTACTTC
TRBD1,TRBV5-1,-,TRBJ2-3,CASSSHRGQPDTQYF,TGCGCCAGCAGCTCTCACAGGGGGCAACCAGATACGCAGTATTTT
-,TRBV6-5,-,TRBJ1-2,CASSLRADYGYTF,TGTGCCAGCAGTTTGAGGGCGGACTATGGCTACACCTTC
TRBD1,TRBV5-1,-,TRBJ1-2,CASSSRTGGDYGYTF,TGCGCCAGCAGCTCCCGGACAGGGGGGGACTATGGCTACACCTTC
TRBD1,TRBV5-4,-,TRBJ1-2,CASSEGQVSGYTF,TGTGCCAGCAGTGAGGGACAGGTCTCCGGCTACACCTTC
TRBD2,TRBV6-6,-,TRBJ2-3,CASSYPGTSGTDTQYF,TGTGCCAGCAGTTACCCCGGGACTAGCGGCACAGATACGCAGTATTTT
-,TRBV7-2,-,TRBJ2-2,CASSEQGTHTGELFF,TGTGCCAGCAGCGAACAGGGTACTCACACCGGGGAGCTGTTTTTT
-,TRBV6-1,few,TRBJ2-7,CASSESVSSGPYEQYF,TGTGCCAGCAGTGAATCCGTTTCGTCTGGGCCGTACGAGCAGTACTTC
TRBD1,TRBV2,-,TRBJ1-2,CASRETGGLDYGYTF,TGTGCCAGCAGAGAAACAGGGGGCTTAGACTATGGCTACACCTTC
-,TRBV2,-,TRBJ1-6,CASTDLQGLNSPLHF,TGTGCCAGCACAGATCTACAGGGCCTAAATTCACCCCTCCACTTT
-,TRBV30,-,TRBJ1-2,CAWSVEGIYGYTF,TGTGCCTGGAGTGTAGAGGGTATCTATGGCTACACCTTC
-,TRBV29-1,-,TRBJ2-3,CSYKIRVSTDTQYF,TGCAGCTATAAGATCAGGGTTAGCACAGATACGCAGTATTTT
TRBD1,TRBV6-1,-,TRBJ2-7,CASRGDSYEQYF,TGTGCCAGCAGGGGGGACAGCTACGAGCAGTACTTC
TRBD1,TRBV14,-,TRBJ2-5,CASSQLTGGAGETQYF,TGTGCCAGCAGCCAACTAACAGGGGGCGCGGGAGAGACCCAGTACTTC
-,TRBV11-3,once,TRBJ2-5,CASSFGRASQETQYF,TGTGCCAGCAGCTTCGGCAGGGCTTCGCAAGAGACCCAGTACTTC
-,TRBV4-1,few,TRBJ1-2,CASSQVGGINYGYTF,TGCGCCAGCAGCCAAGTCGGGGGAATAAACTATGGCTACACCTTC
-,TRBV5-4,-,TRBJ2-2,CASSLVEGGELFF,TGTGCCAGCAGCTTGGTGGAGGGCGGGGAGCTGTTTTTT
TRBD2,TRBV19,-,TRBJ2-7,CASSIAVSGLADYEQYF,TGTGCCAGTAGTATAGCGGTGTCAGGACTAGCGGACTACGAGCAGTACTTC
TRBD2,TRBV5-1,-,TRBJ2-1,CASSETPGGTNNEQFF,TGCGCCAGCAGCGAAACCCCGGGGGGGACTAACAATGAGCAGTTCTTC
-,TRBV6-1,few,TRBJ1-6,CASSEMAGQSPLHF,TGTGCCAGCAGTGAAATGGCAGGGCAATCACCCCTCCACTTT
TRBD2,TRBV25-1,-,TRBJ2-3,CASSDLAGGADTQYF,TGTGCCAGCAGTGACCTAGCGGGAGGAGCAGATACGCAGTATTTT
-,TRBV21-1,-,TRBJ2-2,CASSKVGGAVWTGELFF,TGTGCCAGCAGCAAAGTGGGGGGGGCGGTTTGGACCGGGGAGCTGTTTTTT
-,TRBV4-1,-,TRBJ1-2,CASSQDSPGLKYGYTF,TGCGCCAGCAGCCAAGATTCCCCGGGGTTGAAGTATGGCTACACCTTC
-,TRBV15,-,TRBJ2-7,CATSRDKWGGADEQYF,TGTGCCACCAGCAGAGATAAATGGGGGGGCGCGGACGAGCAGTACTTC
-,TRBV7-3,-,TRBJ2-1,CASAVGQSHNEQFF,TGTGCCAGCGCAGTCGGACAGTCTCACAATGAGCAGTTCTTC
-,TRBV11-2,-,TRBJ2-7,CASSSLEQYF,TGTGCCAGCAGCTCCCTCGAGCAGTACTTC
-,TRBV7-6,-,TRBJ1-2,CASTSQGAPIYGYTF,TGTGCCAGCACCTCACAGGGTGCCCCTATCTATGGCTACACCTTC